The 17 T cell receptor beta chains in this list originate from one sample, sequenced in a study of patients and donors after allogeneic stem cell transplantation. TCRdb re-derived calls from the RT-PCR reads in MiXCR, one entry per CDR3 protein. The sample shows 190,000 or so distinct CDR3 sequences, roughly 38% of them seen only once. Sequencing was performed on blood, either unsorted or a sorted T cell fraction (not recorded which). The receptor source for this set is a human donor who was either an allogeneic HSCT recipient or a stem cell or donor lymphocyte infusion donor (not recorded which). It is not recorded whose cells these are; they may come from a transplant donor.

The chain employs TRBV12-3 or TRBV12-4 and TRBJ1-3; perhaps TRBD1 as D (6 bases). Deletions cut 1 base from V and 2 bases from J, with 6 bases between. The CDR3 has 14 residues. CDR3 protein: CASSLGQAGNTIYF. In DNA, the CDR3 is TGTGCCAGCAGTTTAGGACAGGCTGGAAACACCATATATTTT.

V is TRBV12-3 or TRBV12-4 and J is TRBJ1-2, with 7 bases that match TRBD1. CDR3 length: 15 residues. The trim removed 3 bases at V and 3 bases at J, leaving 7 bases unmatched. CDR3 sequence (DNA): TGTGCCAGCAGTTTGGCCCCTACAGGGGACTATGGCTACACCTTC. This codes for CASSLAPTGDYGYTF.

This clonotype has more than one count but fewer than ten. Written as DNA, the CDR3 is TGCGCCAGCGAGCGGGGATACAGGGAGGTGGAAACTGAAGCTTTCTTT. Translating gives CASERGYREVETEAFF. This chain connects TRBV5-1 to TRBJ1-1; D possibly corresponds to TRBD1 (6 bases). With 7 bases removed from V and 5 bases from J, the gap between germline ends came to 24 bases. The germline V gene encodes CDR1 SGHRS and CDR2 YFSETQ. The CDR3 has 16 residues.

The chain couples TRBV29-1 to TRBJ2-1, with D unclear. The germline CDR1 and CDR2 sequences are SQVTM and ANQGSEA. The CDR3 extends over 12 amino acids. Trimming left V 3 bases short and J 9 bases short, with 12 bases between. The CDR3 DNA reads as TGCAGCGTTGAGGCTCAGACGGGTGAGCAGTTCTTC. Residues: CSVEAQTGEQFF.

V gene TRBV3-1 combines with J gene TRBJ1-3, with unresolved D. Trimming stripped 5 bases from V and 5 bases from J, with 10 bases between. The germline V gene encodes CDR1 LGHDT and CDR2 YNNKEL (reference sequence). The CDR3 consists of 13 residues. As DNA, the CDR3 is TGTGCCAGCAGCATAGAGCTACGAAACACCATATATTTT. It encodes CASSIELRNTIYF. Looking up the rest from reference TRBV3-1 and TRBJ1-3 gives the full variable domain: DTAVSQTPKYLVTQMGNDKSIKCEQNLGHDTMYWYKQDSKKFLKIMFSYNNKELIINETVPNRFSPKSPDKAHLNLHINSLELGDSAVYFCASSIELRNTIYFGEGSWLTVV.

CDR3 amino acids: CASSPTYPRAGTGELFF. CDR3 DNA: TGTGCCAGCAGCCCGACCTACCCCAGGGCAGGCACCGGGGAGCTGTTTTTT. V usage is TRBV5-4 and J usage is TRBJ2-2; D possibly corresponds to TRBD1 (5 bases). CDR1 is SGHNT and CDR2 is YYREEE in the germline V gene (reference sequence). The CDR3 sequence is 17 residues long. The V gene lost 4 bases and the J gene lost 4 bases, with 20 bases spanning the gap.

This chain connects TRBV5-6 to TRBJ1-5; D gene uncertain. Germline CDR1 is SGHDT and CDR2 is YYEEEE. The CDR3 sequence is 13 residues long. Trimming shortened V by 1 base and J by 4 bases, and 6 bases separated the two germline ends. The DNA of the CDR3 is TGTGCCAGCAGCTTGAGACATAATCAGCCCCAGCATTTT. Its protein is CASSLRHNQPQHF.

V usage is TRBV30 and J usage is TRBJ1-1; D unresolved. Germline values: CDR1 GTSNPN, CDR2 SVGIG (reference sequence). V was clipped by 2 bases and J by 1 base, with 8 bases between them. The CDR3 sequence is 13 residues long. The CDR3 DNA sequence: TGTGCCTGGAGTCTGACACCGAACACTGAAGCTTTCTTT. Amino acid sequence: CAWSLTPNTEAFF.

This clonotype has just a few counts. The chain combines TRBV18 with TRBJ1-4, with D hard to call. CDR1 is KGHSH and CDR2 is LQKENI in the germline V gene. Trimming cost V 2 bases and J 6 bases, with 19 bases left between them. The CDR3 has 17 residues. CDR3 region: CASSPSATTRYYEKLFF. The CDR3 DNA follows: TGTGCCAGCTCACCATCCGCCACAACACGATATTATGAAAAACTGTTTTTT. The full variable domain, completed using reference TRBV18 and TRBJ1-4, is NAGVMQNPRHLVRRRGQEARLRCSPMKGHSHVYWYRQLPEEGLKFMVYLQKENIIDESGMPKERFSAEFPKEGPSILRIQQVVRGDSAAYFCASSPSATTRYYEKLFFGSGTQLSVL.

This chain uses TRBV7-2 with TRBJ2-3; a possible D gene is TRBD1 (5 bases). V was shortened by 4 bases and J by 8 bases, with 22 bases between the two germline ends. Looked up from germline, CDR1 is SGHTA and CDR2 is FQGNSA. The CDR3 spans 16 residues. The CDR3 DNA reads as TGTGCCAGCAGCTCCCCTTTATCAGGGTCGCGTGGTACGCAGTATTTT. Translation: CASSSPLSGSRGTQYF.

V is TRBV15 and J is TRBJ2-1; 9 bases match TRBD2. The CDR3 consists of 15 residues. Trimming removed 3 bases from V and 8 bases from J; junction bases left unmatched: 8. Germline V gene sequence: CDR1 LNHNV, CDR2 YYDKDF (reference sequence). CDR3 loop: CATSRGLASLDEQFF. The CDR3 DNA reads TGTGCCACCAGCAGGGGACTAGCAAGTCTCGATGAGCAGTTCTTC.

This clonotype was detected a few times. The genes are TRBV5-1 and TRBJ1-3, with D perhaps matching TRBD1 (5 bases). The CDR3 covers 16 residues. V was pared by 1 base and J by 0 bases, with 11 bases between. Germline CDR1 SGHRS, CDR2 YFSETQ. In nucleotides, the CDR3 is TGCGCCAGCAGCTTGCAAGCGGGACCCTCTGGAAACACCATATATTTT. Translated, it gives CASSLQAGPSGNTIYF.

This chain uses TRBV25-1 with TRBJ2-3; 7 bases line up with TRBD1. The ends lost 3 bases at V and 5 bases at J; junction bases unmatched: 2. The CDR3 is made up of 13 amino acids. Germline V lookup: CDR1 MGHDK, CDR2 SYGVNS. CDR3 region: CASSDRDRDTQYF. In DNA, the CDR3 is TGTGCCAGCAGTGACCGGGACAGAGATACGCAGTATTTT. Supplemented by reference TRBV25-1 and TRBJ2-3, the full variable domain reads EADIYQTPRYLVIGTGKKITLECSQTMGHDKMYWYQQDPGMELHLIHYSYGVNSTEKGDLSSESTVSRIRTEHFPLTLESARPSHTSQYLCASSDRDRDTQYFGPGTRLTVL.

In this sample, this clonotype turned up many times. The chain uses TRBV29-1 and TRBJ2-7; D perhaps matches TRBD2 (6 bases). Germline V gives CDR1 SQVTM, CDR2 ANQGSEA. V gave up 6 bases and J gave up 1 base, with 13 bases separating them. The CDR3 spans 13 residues. The chain's CDR3 is CSVRETSSYEQYF. CDR3 coding DNA: TGCAGCGTCCGGGAGACAAGTTCCTACGAGCAGTACTTC.

The chain carries TRBV12-3 or TRBV12-4 and TRBJ1-5; D ambiguous. The CDR3 consists of 16 residues. Trimming stripped 6 bases from V and 0 bases from J, with 15 bases between. The CDR3: CASSPDTLFSNQPQHF. CDR3 DNA sequence: TGTGCCAGCAGCCCAGACACACTTTTTAGCAATCAGCCCCAGCATTTT.

The rearrangement links TRBV5-5 to TRBJ1-2, with TRBD1 matching 9 bases. The CDR3 has 14 residues. Germline V CDR1 and CDR2: SGHKS, YYEKEE (reference sequence). V was clipped by 2 bases and J by 7 bases; unmatched bases: 6. In DNA form, the CDR3 reads TGTGCCAGCAGCTTCAGGACAGGGGAGCGTGGCTACACCTTC. This encodes CASSFRTGERGYTF.

The chain combines TRBV27 with TRBJ1-5; D is uncertain. There are 15 residues in the CDR3. The V end lost 4 bases, the J end lost 4 bases, and 14 bases lay between the germline ends. CDR1 is MNHEY, CDR2 SMNVEV, per germline (reference sequence). Here the CDR3 reads CASSSAWAENQPQHF. The DNA for the CDR3 is TGTGCCAGCAGTTCGGCGTGGGCAGAGAATCAGCCCCAGCATTTT.